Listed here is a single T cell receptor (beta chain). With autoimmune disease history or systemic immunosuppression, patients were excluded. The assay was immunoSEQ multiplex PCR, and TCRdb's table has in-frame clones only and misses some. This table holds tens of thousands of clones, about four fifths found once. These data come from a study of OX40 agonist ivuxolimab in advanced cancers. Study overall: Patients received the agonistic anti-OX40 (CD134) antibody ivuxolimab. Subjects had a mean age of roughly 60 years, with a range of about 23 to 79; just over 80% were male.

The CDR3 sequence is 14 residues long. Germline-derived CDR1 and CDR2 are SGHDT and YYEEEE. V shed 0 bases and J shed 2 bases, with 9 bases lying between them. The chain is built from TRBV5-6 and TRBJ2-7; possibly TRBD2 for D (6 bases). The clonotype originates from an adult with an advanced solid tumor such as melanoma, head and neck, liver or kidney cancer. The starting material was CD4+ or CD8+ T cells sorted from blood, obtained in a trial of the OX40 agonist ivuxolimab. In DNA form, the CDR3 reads TGTGCCAGCAGCTTGGGAGGGGAGGCCTACGAGCAGTACTTC. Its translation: CASSLGGEAYEQYF. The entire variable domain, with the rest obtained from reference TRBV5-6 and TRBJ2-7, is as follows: DAGVTQSPTHLIKTRGQQVTLRCSPKSGHDTVSWYQQALGQGPQFIFQYYEEEERQRGNFPDRFSGHQFPNYSSELNVNALLLGDSALYLCASSLGGEAYEQYFGPGTRLTVT.